This T cell receptor (beta chain) was captured in a study of blood T cell repertoires in COVID-19. Study-level information: COVID-19 samples, acute and convalescent, were from the United States, Italy and Spain. T cells, B-cell-depleted T cells, or PBMCs provided the cDNA or gDNA that served as material.

Authors' analysis steps: Researchers report that nucleated cell counts were estimated from reference gene primer amplification. TCRdb's table, derived via immunoSEQ multiplex PCR, lists solely in-frame clones and lacks some. Clone size and V and J calls were adopted from that table, with D and trimming inferred from the DNA. Of more than 90,000 clones listed, 84% are singletons. This clone was seen only a few times. Germline V lookup: CDR1 SGHTA, CDR2 FQGNSA. The ends lost 1 base at V and 3 bases at J; junction bases unmatched: 3. The CDR3 spans 15 residues. The material sequenced was peripheral blood. The chain carries TRBV7-2 and TRBJ1-3, with 7 bases identical to TRBD1. The receptor was derived from a human donor in a cohort sampled during active COVID-19. The DNA for the CDR3 is TGTGCCAGCAGCTTAGTAGCAGGGGGTGGAAACACCATATATTTT. Its translation is CASSLVAGGGNTIYF.